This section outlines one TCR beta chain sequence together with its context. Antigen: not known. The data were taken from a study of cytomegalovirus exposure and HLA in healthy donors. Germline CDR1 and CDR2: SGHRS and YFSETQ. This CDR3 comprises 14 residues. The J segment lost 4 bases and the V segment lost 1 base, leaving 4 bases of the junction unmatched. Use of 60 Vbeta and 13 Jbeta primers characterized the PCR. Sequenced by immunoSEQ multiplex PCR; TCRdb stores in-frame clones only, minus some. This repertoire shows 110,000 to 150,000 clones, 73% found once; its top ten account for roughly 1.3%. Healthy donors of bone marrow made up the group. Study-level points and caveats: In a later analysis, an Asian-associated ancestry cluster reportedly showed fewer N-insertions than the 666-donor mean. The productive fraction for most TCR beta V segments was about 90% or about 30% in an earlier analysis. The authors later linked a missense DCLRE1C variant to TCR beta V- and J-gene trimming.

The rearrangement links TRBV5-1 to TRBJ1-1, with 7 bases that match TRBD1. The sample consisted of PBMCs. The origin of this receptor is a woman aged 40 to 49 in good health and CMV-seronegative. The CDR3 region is CASSLRQGGTEAFF. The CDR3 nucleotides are TGCGCCAGCAGCTTGAGACAGGGTGGCACTGAAGCTTTCTTT.